These 20 T cell receptor beta chains share one sample of origin, sequenced in a study of breast tumors, draining lymph nodes, adjacent tissues. Samples came from axillary lymph nodes draining the breast cancer. TCRdb reanalysed the multiplex PCR reads using MiXCR and keeps one entry per CDR3 protein. The table records about 180,000 distinct CDR3 sequences, around a third of them present only once. Sequenced material: axillary lymph node tissue. The receptors derive from a female donor with breast cancer. Some clones in this sample may be carry-over from other donors' samples.

The chain carries TRBV10-3 and TRBJ2-3, with 10 bases that match TRBD2. The CDR3 consists of 16 residues. Germline V CDR1 and CDR2: ENHRY, SYGVKD. J gave up 4 bases and V 6 bases, and 10 bases lay outside the gene matches. CDR3 DNA sequence: TGTGCCATCAGGGCTCTTGGGCTAGCGGGAGCAGATACGCAGTATTTT. Its translation is CAIRALGLAGADTQYF.

This chain joins TRBV29-1 and TRBJ2-1, with 11 bases aligning to TRBD2. CDR1 is SQVTM, CDR2 ANQGSEA, per germline. With 1 base clipped from V and 6 bases from J, the junction kept 5 bases outside the gene matches. The CDR3 is 15 residues long. CDR3 loop: CSVEVAGGRVNEQFF. In DNA form, the CDR3 reads TGCAGCGTTGAAGTAGCGGGAGGGCGCGTCAATGAGCAGTTCTTC.

This clonotype was observed many times. The chain employs TRBV7-9 and TRBJ2-3; 10 nucleotides line up with TRBD2. The CDR3 consists of 16 residues. Trimming cost V 1 base and J 5 bases; bases outside gene matches: 6. Germline assignment: CDR1 SEHNR and CDR2 FQNEAQ (reference sequence). CDR3 in DNA: TGTGCCAGCAGCTTAGTCAAGCGGGAGGGCCGAGATACGCAGTATTTT. The encoded protein is CASSLVKREGRDTQYF.

As to this clonotype: In this CDR3 the conserved last residue, phenylalanine or tryptophan, is missing, so a read error is likely. The rearrangement uses TRBV24-1 and TRBJ2-5; D gene unclear. The germline V gene has CDR1 KGHDR and CDR2 SFDVKD. The CDR3 extends over 14 amino acids. CDR3 bases: TGTGCCACCGGTGATAGGCGGACCCAAGAGACCCAGTACTCC. Amino acids: CATGDRRTQETQYS.

Only one count was recorded for this clonotype. This chain uses TRBV2 with TRBJ2-7; 8 bases fit TRBD1. J lost 10 bases, V lost 6 bases, and 17 bases had no gene match. This CDR3 region has 15 residues. CDR1 SNHLY and CDR2 FYNNEI come from the germline V gene. The CDR3 DNA reads as TGTGCCAGCAGGGCTGGGACAGGTGAACCATCGGATCAGTACTTC. Residues: CASRAGTGEPSDQYF.

This clonotype showed up many times. One junction end disagrees with the germline gene, perhaps due to a read error. The chain couples TRBV7-7 to TRBJ2-2; TRBD1 matches 8 bases. Germline V lookup: CDR1 SSHAT, CDR2 FNYEAQ (reference sequence). The CDR3 totals 19 residues. This CDR3 is CASSPRTGTGLRATGELFF. CDR3 DNA: TGTGCTAGCAGCCCCCGGACAGGGACGGGGCTTCGTGCCACCGGGGAGCTGTTTTTT.

This clonotype turned up a few times. The V call is TRBV6-5, the J call TRBJ2-3, with unresolved D. CDR1 and CDR2 from the germline V gene are MNHEY and SVGAGI. This CDR3 is built from 14 residues. With 2 bases removed from V and 5 bases from J, the gap between germline ends came to 11 bases. The DNA of the CDR3 is TGTGCCAGCAGTTACAGGGTATCGGGAGATACGCAGTATTTT. The encoded protein is CASSYRVSGDTQYF.

This clonotype appeared many times. The chain joins TRBV6-6 to TRBJ2-3; 9 bases line up with TRBD1. This CDR3 has 15 residues. CDR1 is MNHNY and CDR2 is SVGAGI in the germline V gene (reference sequence). J lost 2 bases, V lost 5 bases, and 5 bases had no gene match. CDR3 sequence (DNA): TGTGCCAGCAGTGCGGGGACAGGGAACACAGATACGCAGTATTTT. Translating it yields CASSAGTGNTDTQYF.

This clonotype was observed many times. V gene TRBV7-2 combines with J gene TRBJ2-3; 8 bases map to TRBD1. The germline CDR1 and CDR2 sequences are SGHTA and FQGNSA. The CDR3 is 15 residues long. The V and J ends lost 5 bases and 0 bases, in that order; junction bases with no gene match: 4. The CDR3 bases are TGTGCCAGCAGCAGACAGGGGACTAGCACAGATACGCAGTATTTT. As protein: CASSRQGTSTDTQYF.

The rearrangement links TRBV3-1 to TRBJ1-5, with D possibly matching TRBD1 (6 bases). The CDR3 is made up of 16 amino acids. Deletions cut 4 bases from V and 2 bases from J, with 15 bases between. Per germline, CDR1 LGHDT and CDR2 YNNKEL (reference sequence). CDR3 region: CASSPQSGAGNQPQHF. CDR3 bases: TGTGCCAGCAGCCCCCAGTCGGGGGCAGGCAATCAGCCCCAGCATTTT.

This rearrangement joins TRBV20-1 to TRBJ1-4; D gene ambiguous. The CDR3 runs to 18 residues. V was trimmed by 4 bases and J by 6 bases, leaving 27 bases between them. Germline V gene sequence: CDR1 DFQATT, CDR2 SNEGSKA (reference sequence). Here the CDR3 reads CSATSPSGRALTDEKLFF. The CDR3, as DNA: TGCAGTGCTACCTCCCCTAGCGGGAGGGCCTTAACAGATGAAAAACTGTTTTTT.

There are many counts of this clonotype. Written as DNA, the CDR3 is TGTGCCAGCACCCAGTTGGGCTCAGGGTACAATGAGCAGTTCTTC. Translated, it gives CASTQLGSGYNEQFF. The rearrangement joins TRBV7-8 to TRBJ2-1; a possible D gene is TRBD1 (5 bases). CDR1 is SGHVS and CDR2 is FQNEAQ in the germline V gene. The CDR3 sequence is 15 residues long. The ends were cut back, 7 bases at V and 4 bases at J, with 17 bases in the middle.

Concerning this clonotype: A much larger clone sits a single nucleotide away, making a read error possible. No conserved phenylalanine or tryptophan is present at the end of the CDR3, so a read error is the likely explanation. This chain joins TRBV4-2 and TRBJ2-7; 11 positions agree with TRBD2. In germline, CDR1 is LGHNA, CDR2 YNFKEQ. The V and J ends lost 0 bases and 3 bases, in that order; junction bases with no gene match: 4. The CDR3 consists of 16 residues. The CDR3 region has the DNA TGTGCCAGCAGCCAAGATCCAGGACTAGCGGGCTACGAGCAGTACCTC. It specifies CASSQDPGLAGYEQYL.

This chain uses TRBV29-1 with TRBJ2-7; D may match TRBD1 or TRBD2 (6 bases each). V was pared by 6 bases and J by 0 bases, with 15 bases between. Germline V CDR1 and CDR2: SQVTM, ANQGSEA. The CDR3 contains 14 residues. CDR3 in DNA: TGCAGCGTAGAGGACGGGGGCTTCTCCTACGAGCAGTACTTC. This sequence encodes CSVEDGGFSYEQYF.

The rearrangement uses TRBV4-2 and TRBJ1-2; TRBD1 matches at 11 bases. This CDR3 is built from 16 residues. Trimming at V came to 4 bases and at J to 3 bases, leaving 7 bases not matched to a gene. Germline CDR1 LGHNA, CDR2 YNFKEQ. CDR3 amino acids: CASSRTGTGGDYGYTF. As DNA, the CDR3 is TGTGCCAGCAGCCGTACCGGGACAGGGGGTGACTATGGCTACACCTTC.

This clonotype was observed many times. The V gene is TRBV19, the J gene TRBJ1-5; 7 nucleotides agree with TRBD1. CDR1 and CDR2 from the germline V gene are LNHDA and SQIVND (reference sequence). CDR3 length: 13 residues. J lost 7 bases, V lost 4 bases, and 4 bases had no gene match. The CDR3 DNA reads as TGTGCCAGTAGTAGGGACAGAGCGCAGCCCCAGCATTTT. Translation gives CASSRDRAQPQHF.

This clonotype was seen only a few times. The chain couples TRBV27 to TRBJ2-7; D is possibly TRBD2 (7 bases). In germline, CDR1 is MNHEY, CDR2 SMNVEV (reference sequence). The CDR3 extends over 15 amino acids. Trimming pared 6 bases from V and 0 bases from J, leaving 15 bases between. CDR3 in amino acids: CASSSQGGGSYEQYF. The DNA of the CDR3 is TGTGCCAGCAGCTCACAGGGCGGGGGCTCCTACGAGCAGTACTTC.

This clonotype was counted ten times or more. V usage is TRBV12-3 or TRBV12-4 and J usage is TRBJ1-2, with D possibly matching TRBD1 (5 bases). The germline V and J ends were trimmed by 3 bases and 2 bases, with 7 bases remaining between them. The CDR3 spans 13 residues. The CDR3: CASSFGANYGYTF. CDR3 nucleotide sequence: TGTGCCAGCAGTTTTGGGGCAAACTATGGCTACACCTTC.

This clonotype was seen only once. V is TRBV7-2 and J is TRBJ2-1; D unclear. This CDR3 spans 16 amino acids. The germline V gene has CDR1 SGHTA and CDR2 FQGNSA. The germline V and J ends were trimmed by 6 bases and 5 bases, with 20 bases remaining between them. CDR3 in amino acids: CASSSVSSSTNNEQFF. The CDR3 nucleotides are TGTGCCAGCAGTTCCGTATCCAGCTCAACAAACAATGAGCAGTTCTTC.

This clonotype was picked up one time. V and J are TRBV7-9 and TRBJ1-2; 10 bases are a match to TRBD1. The germline gives CDR1 SEHNR, CDR2 FQNEAQ (reference sequence). The CDR3 length is 15 residues. V was pared by 5 bases and J by 5 bases, with 8 bases of the junction left unmatched. The CDR3 nucleotides read TGTGCCAGCAGCATCCGACAGGGGGCAGGGTATGGCTACACCTTC. Residues: CASSIRQGAGYGYTF.